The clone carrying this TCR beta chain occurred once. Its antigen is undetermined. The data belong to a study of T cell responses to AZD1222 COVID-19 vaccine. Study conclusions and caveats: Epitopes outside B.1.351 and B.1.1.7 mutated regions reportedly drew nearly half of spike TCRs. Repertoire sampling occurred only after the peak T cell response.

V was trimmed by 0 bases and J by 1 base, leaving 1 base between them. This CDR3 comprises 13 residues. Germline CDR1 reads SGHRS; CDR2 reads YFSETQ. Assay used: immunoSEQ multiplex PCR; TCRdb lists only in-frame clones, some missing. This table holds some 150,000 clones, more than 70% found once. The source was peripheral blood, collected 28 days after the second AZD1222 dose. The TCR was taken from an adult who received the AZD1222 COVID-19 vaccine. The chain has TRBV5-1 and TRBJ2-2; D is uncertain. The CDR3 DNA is TGCGCCAGCAGCTTGGGGAACACCGGGGAGCTGTTTTTT. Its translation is CASSLGNTGELFF.